Listed below are T cell receptor beta chains from one sample, sequenced in a study of graft-versus-host responses after intestinal transplantation. Data came from immunoSEQ multiplex PCR; TCRdb stores just in-frame clones and leaves some out. The sample yields 96,000 or so clones, approximately 90% seen once. Antigens of these TCRs are unknown. The sample consisted of unstimulated CD4+ T cells sorted from spleen or lymph node cells, taken before intestinal transplant. These TCRs come from a human donor who received an intestinal transplant. Each CDR3 is given with its conserved first and last residue. The order of the fields is J gene, V gene, clone size, D gene, CDR3 protein, CDR3 DNA. The D gene is left open where the match is weak. The size of a clone is reported for some rows only, either as once, few or many, or as a class for expanded clones.

TRBJ2-3 TRBV7-2 NA NA CASSLAAGLDTQYF TGTGCCAGCAGCTTAGCGGCAGGTTTGGATACGCAGTATTTT
TRBJ1-2 TRBV5-1 NA TRBD1 CASSGTGPLYGYTF TGCGCCAGCAGCGGGACAGGGCCCCTCTATGGCTACACCTTC
TRBJ1-4 TRBV2 NA NA CASSDRGFNEKLFF TGTGCCAGCAGTGATCGGGGGTTTAATGAAAAACTGTTTTTT
TRBJ1-4 TRBV19 few NA CASSPRQALNEKLFF TGTGCCAGTAGTCCCAGACAAGCCCTTAATGAAAAACTGTTTTTT
TRBJ2-2 TRBV7-9 once NA CASNPGAGTGELFF TGTGCCAGCAACCCGGGAGCCGGCACCGGGGAGCTGTTTTTT
TRBJ2-7 TRBV19 NA TRBD2 CASRSSGGTYEQYF TGTGCCAGTAGAAGTAGCGGGGGCACCTACGAGCAGTACTTC
TRBJ2-5 TRBV6-6 NA TRBD1 CASSYYRDRGEQTQYF TGTGCCAGCAGTTACTACCGGGACAGGGGAGAACAGACCCAGTACTTC
TRBJ2-1 TRBV7-9 NA TRBD2 CASSLLAGPERQFF TGTGCCAGCAGCTTACTAGCGGGGCCCGAAAGGCAGTTCTTC
TRBJ1-2 TRBV6-5 NA TRBD1 CAGSYRGTSYGYTF TGTGCCGGCAGTTACAGGGGGACCTCCTATGGCTACACCTTC
TRBJ1-4 TRBV10-3 NA NA CAISESGGEKLFF TGTGCCATCAGTGAGTCGGGGGGTGAAAAACTGTTTTTT
TRBJ2-3 TRBV19 NA NA CASSAGVGDTQYF TGTGCCAGTAGTGCAGGGGTTGGAGATACGCAGTATTTT
TRBJ1-1 TRBV6-1 NA TRBD1 CASRKRQGASPVAFF TGTGCCAGCAGGAAAAGGCAGGGGGCGTCACCTGTTGCTTTCTTT
TRBJ2-1 TRBV5-1 NA TRBD2 CASSSHMIAGVGYNEQFF TGCGCCAGCAGTTCCCACATGATAGCGGGAGTTGGCTACAATGAGCAGTTCTTC
TRBJ1-2 TRBV18 NA NA CASSPRRGQKGHGYTF TGTGCCAGCTCACCGCGTAGGGGTCAGAAGGGTCATGGCTACACCTTC
TRBJ1-2 TRBV20-1 few NA CSARSNYGYTF TGCAGTGCTAGATCAAACTATGGCTACACCTTC
TRBJ1-1 TRBV6-4 NA NA CASSDFVGGNTEAFF TGTGCCAGCAGTGACTTTGTGGGGGGGAACACTGAAGCTTTCTTT
TRBJ1-1 TRBV13 NA NA CASSLQGFTEAFF TGTGCCAGCAGCCTTCAGGGGTTCACTGAAGCTTTCTTT